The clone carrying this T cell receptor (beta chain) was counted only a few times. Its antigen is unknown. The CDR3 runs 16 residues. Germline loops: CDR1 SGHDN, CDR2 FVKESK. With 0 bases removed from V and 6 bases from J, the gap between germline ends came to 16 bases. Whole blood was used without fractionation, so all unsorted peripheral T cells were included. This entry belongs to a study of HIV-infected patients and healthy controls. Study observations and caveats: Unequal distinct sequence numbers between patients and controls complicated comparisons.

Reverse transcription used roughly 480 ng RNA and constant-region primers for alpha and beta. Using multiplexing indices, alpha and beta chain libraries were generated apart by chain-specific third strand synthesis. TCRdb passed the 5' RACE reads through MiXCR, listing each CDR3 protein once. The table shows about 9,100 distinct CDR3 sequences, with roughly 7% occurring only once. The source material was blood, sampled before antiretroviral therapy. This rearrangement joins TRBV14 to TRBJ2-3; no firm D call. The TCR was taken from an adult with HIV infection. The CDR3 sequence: CASSQDRTAASDTQYF. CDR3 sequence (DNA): TGTGCCAGCAGCCAAGATAGGACCGCCGCGTCGGATACGCAGTATTTT.